The 21 T cell receptor beta chains listed next were all sequenced from one sample in a study of cytomegalovirus exposure and HLA in healthy donors. Use of 60 Vbeta and 13 Jbeta primers characterized the PCR. The protocol was immunoSEQ multiplex PCR, while the TCRdb copy is restricted to in-frame clones and leaves out a portion. The table lists about 160,000 clones, around 80% of them singletons. The sample was PBMCs. The receptors shown here come from a man in his forties or fifties in good health and CMV-seronegative.

V gene TRBV6-5 combines with J gene TRBJ2-5; TRBD1 matches 9 bases. Near its end, the DNA agrees better with TRBJ2-7, so the J call may be wrong. Per the germline V gene, CDR1 is MNHEY and CDR2 is SVGAGI. CDR3 length: 15 amino acids. For the CDR3, the DNA is TGTGCCAGCAGCCGGACAGGGGTTAGCTCCTACGAGCAGTACTTC. Its protein is CASSRTGVSSYEQYF.

The V gene is TRBV7-2, the J gene TRBJ2-1; 11 positions match TRBD2. The CDR3 runs to 16 residues. Trimming removed 3 bases from V and 6 bases from J; junction bases left unmatched: 7. Germline values: CDR1 SGHTA, CDR2 FQGNSA. The CDR3 here is CASSFPRTSGSNEQFF. The CDR3 nucleotides are TGTGCCAGCAGCTTCCCGAGGACTAGCGGGTCCAATGAGCAGTTCTTC.

The rearrangement links TRBV9 to TRBJ1-1, with 8 bases lining up with TRBD1. In germline, CDR1 is SGDLS, CDR2 YYNGEE. The CDR3 consists of 13 residues. J gave up 4 bases and V 3 bases, and 2 bases lay outside the gene matches. DNA for the CDR3: TGTGCCAGCAGCGCCGGGACAGGCACTGAAGCTTTCTTT. Protein: CASSAGTGTEAFF. Filled out from reference TRBV9 and TRBJ1-1, the complete variable domain reads DSGVTQTPKHLITATGQRVTLRCSPRSGDLSVYWYQQSLDQGLQFLIQYYNGEERAKGNILERFSAQQFPDLHSELNLSSLELGDSALYFCASSAGTGTEAFFGQGTRLTVV.

This clone was observed a single time. The chain joins TRBV2 to TRBJ2-7; TRBD1 matches 8 bases. Trimming took 4 bases from V and 5 from J; bases not matched to a gene: 4. Germline CDR1 and CDR2: SNHLY and FYNNEI. This CDR3 comprises 13 residues. CDR3 in DNA: TGTGCCAGCAGTGCGGACAGGGAGGACGAGCAGTACTTC. This gives the protein CASSADREDEQYF. Based on the CDR3 plus reference TRBV2 and TRBJ2-7, the full variable domain is EPEVTQTPSHQVTQMGQEVILRCVPISNHLYFYWYRQILGQKVEFLVSFYNNEISEKSEIFDDQFSVERPDGSNFTLKIRSTKLEDSAMYFCASSADREDEQYFGPGTRLTVT.

The rearrangement joins TRBV29-1 to TRBJ2-5; 8 nucleotides match TRBD1. The germline gives CDR1 SQVTM, CDR2 ANQGSEA. The CDR3 covers 13 residues. The V segment lost 7 bases and the J segment 4 bases; nucleotides outside the gene matches: 8. The CDR3 sequence is CSALPGGAETQYF. DNA for the CDR3: TGCAGCGCCCTACCAGGGGGCGCAGAGACCCAGTACTTC.

The chain employs TRBV5-6 and TRBJ1-4; 7 nucleotides line up with TRBD1. CDR1 SGHDT and CDR2 YYEEEE come from the germline V gene. The CDR3 totals 18 residues. V was clipped by 4 bases and J by 7 bases; unmatched bases: 19. Here the CDR3 reads CASSMKTGNTGETEKLFF. As DNA, the CDR3 is TGTGCCAGCAGCATGAAGACAGGGAACACCGGGGAGACTGAAAAACTGTTTTTT. The whole variable domain, remainder taken from reference TRBV5-6 and TRBJ1-4, is DAGVTQSPTHLIKTRGQQVTLRCSPKSGHDTVSWYQQALGQGPQFIFQYYEEEERQRGNFPDRFSGHQFPNYSSELNVNALLLGDSALYLCASSMKTGNTGETEKLFFGSGTQLSVL.

This clone has a single count. This sample includes further DNA sequences coding for the same CDR3. The chain has TRBV15 and TRBJ2-7, with D perhaps matching TRBD1 (6 bases). The CDR3 loop spans 14 amino acids. Trimming pared 1 base from V and 5 bases from J, leaving 12 bases between. Germline assignment: CDR1 LNHNV and CDR2 YYDKDF (reference sequence). CDR3 protein: CATSRGSTGNEQYF. In nucleotides, the CDR3 is TGTGCCACCAGCAGAGGGTCTACAGGGAACGAGCAGTACTTC. The full variable domain, with the rest looked up from reference TRBV15 and TRBJ2-7, is DAMVIQNPRYQVTQFGKPVTLSCSQTLNHNVMYWYQQKSSQAPKLLFHYYDKDFNNEADTPDNFQSRRPNTSFCFLDIRSPGLGDTAMYLCATSRGSTGNEQYFGPGTRLTVT.

This clone was counted once. The chain links TRBV11-1 to TRBJ2-7, with D possibly matching TRBD1 (5 bases). The CDR3 loop spans 14 amino acids. The V end lost 5 bases, the J end lost 2 bases, and 13 bases lay between the germline ends. Per germline, CDR1 SGHAT and CDR2 FQDESV (reference sequence). CDR3 DNA: TGTGCCAGCAGCCCTATGACAGTTCCCTACGAGCAGTACTTC. Translated, it gives CASSPMTVPYEQYF. Full variable domain (outside the CDR3, taken from reference TRBV11-1 and TRBJ2-7): EAEVAQSPRYKITEKSQAVAFWCDPISGHATLYWYRQILGQGPELLVQFQDESVVDDSQLPKDRFSAERLKGVDSTLKIQPAELGDSAMYLCASSPMTVPYEQYFGPGTRLTVT.

The chain has TRBV10-3 and TRBJ2-3, with TRBD2 matching over 8 bases. The CDR3 has 16 amino acids. Per the germline V gene, CDR1 is ENHRY and CDR2 is SYGVKD. Trimming cost V 0 bases and J 0 bases; bases outside gene matches: 2. CDR3 region: CAISESLAGSTDTQYF. CDR3 bases: TGTGCCATCAGTGAGTCTCTAGCGGGCAGCACAGATACGCAGTATTTT.

The chain carries TRBV30 and TRBJ1-4; 11 nucleotides align to TRBD1. The CDR3 loop spans 13 amino acids. Germline CDR1 GTSNPN, CDR2 SVGIG (reference sequence). J lost 10 bases, V lost 8 bases, and 9 bases had no gene match. CDR3 nucleotides: TGTGCCAGGACAGGGGGCGAGTCAGGAAAACTGTTTTTT. Translation gives CARTGGESGKLFF.

This clone was observed a few times. This rearrangement joins TRBV9 to TRBJ2-2, with 12 positions matching TRBD2. This CDR3 comprises 18 residues. V was clipped by 4 bases and J by 0 bases; unmatched bases: 7. CDR1 and CDR2 (germline): SGDLS, YYNGEE. As DNA, the CDR3 is TGTGCCAGCAGCTTTTCGACTAGCGGGAGAACGAACACCGGGGAGCTGTTTTTT. Residues: CASSFSTSGRTNTGELFF. Full variable domain (outside the CDR3, taken from reference TRBV9 and TRBJ2-2): DSGVTQTPKHLITATGQRVTLRCSPRSGDLSVYWYQQSLDQGLQFLIQYYNGEERAKGNILERFSAQQFPDLHSELNLSSLELGDSALYFCASSFSTSGRTNTGELFFGEGSRLTVL.

The rearrangement uses TRBV7-2 and TRBJ2-1; 11 bases are shared with TRBD2. Germline CDR1 is SGHTA and CDR2 is FQGNSA. CDR3 length: 15 amino acids. The junction had 7 bases not matched to a gene; V was cut back by 3 bases and J by 9 bases. CDR3 DNA: TGTGCCAGCAGCTTTAGCGGGGGGGCCCTATTTGAGCAGTTCTTC. The encoded protein is CASSFSGGALFEQFF. Supplemented by reference TRBV7-2 and TRBJ2-1, the full variable domain reads GAGVSQSPSNKVTEKGKDVELRCDPISGHTALYWYRQSLGQGLEFLIYFQGNSAPDKSGLPSDRFSAERTGGSVSTLTIQRTQQEDSAVYLCASSFSGGALFEQFFGPGTRLTVL.

This chain links TRBV2 with TRBJ1-1, with D unresolved. The germline V gene has CDR1 SNHLY and CDR2 FYNNEI. Trimming shortened V by 3 bases and J by 1 base, and 12 bases separated the two germline ends. This CDR3 comprises 15 residues. CDR3 sequence (DNA): TGTGCCAGCAGTGAGATGGCTCCCGCGAACACTGAAGCTTTCTTT. It encodes CASSEMAPANTEAFF. Full variable domain (remainder filled in from reference TRBV2 and TRBJ1-1): EPEVTQTPSHQVTQMGQEVILRCVPISNHLYFYWYRQILGQKVEFLVSFYNNEISEKSEIFDDQFSVERPDGSNFTLKIRSTKLEDSAMYFCASSEMAPANTEAFFGQGTRLTVV.

The chain links TRBV27 to TRBJ2-5, with 14 bases lining up with TRBD2. The length of the CDR3 is 16 residues. V was clipped by 6 bases and J by 5 bases; unmatched bases: 8. Germline CDR1 and CDR2: MNHEY and SMNVEV (reference sequence). This chain's CDR3 is CASSHGTSGGGETQYF. Written as DNA, the CDR3 is TGTGCCAGCAGCCACGGGACTAGCGGGGGCGGGGAGACCCAGTACTTC.

The V and J genes are TRBV15 and TRBJ2-1; 15 bases line up with TRBD2. V shed 3 bases and J 4 bases; nucleotides not matched to a gene: 7. CDR3 size: 18 residues. Germline values: CDR1 LNHNV, CDR2 YYDKDF (reference sequence). CDR3 loop: CATSSPGLAGGPYNEQFF. The CDR3 bases are TGTGCCACCAGCAGCCCAGGACTAGCGGGGGGGCCTTACAATGAGCAGTTCTTC.

This clone was detected once. The CDR3 nucleotides are TGTGCCAGCGGGCGGGCCTACGAGCAGTACTTC. This encodes CASGRAYEQYF. The genes are TRBV9 and TRBJ2-7; TRBD2 is a possible D gene (5 bases). The V and J ends lost 7 bases and 2 bases respectively, with 7 bases between them. CDR1 SGDLS and CDR2 YYNGEE come from the germline V gene. The CDR3 length is 11 residues. The full variable domain, rest sourced from reference TRBV9 and TRBJ2-7, is DSGVTQTPKHLITATGQRVTLRCSPRSGDLSVYWYQQSLDQGLQFLIQYYNGEERAKGNILERFSAQQFPDLHSELNLSSLELGDSALYFCASGRAYEQYFGPGTRLTVT.

The chain is built from TRBV5-1 and TRBJ2-7; TRBD1 matches at 7 bases. Germline loops: CDR1 SGHRS, CDR2 YFSETQ. This CDR3 comprises 15 residues. Unmatched junction bases numbered 9, after V lost 0 bases and J lost 6 bases. In DNA, the CDR3 is TGCGCCAGCAGCTTGGACCCGCGGACAGGCGGCGAGCAGTACTTC. This translates into CASSLDPRTGGEQYF.

This clone is medium-sized within its sample. The chain uses TRBV6-4 and TRBJ2-6; 12 bases are shared with TRBD1. V trimming: 2 bases; J trimming: 1 base; junction bases outside the gene matches: 3. Germline CDR1 reads MRHNA; CDR2 reads SNTAGT. The CDR3 is 18 residues long. The CDR3 loop reads CASSDGTGGMSGANVLTF. Written as DNA, the CDR3 is TGTGCCAGCAGTGACGGGACAGGGGGCATGTCTGGGGCCAACGTCCTGACTTTC.

This clone was found once. The chain has TRBV2 and TRBJ2-7; a weak D match, TRBD1 (6 bases). The length of the CDR3 is 14 residues. The germline CDR1 and CDR2 sequences are SNHLY and FYNNEI. V lost 9 bases to trimming and J lost 0 bases, with 15 bases between them. The CDR3, as DNA: TGTGCCAGATCGTATCGGGACAACTCCTACGAGCAGTACTTC. It translates to CARSYRDNSYEQYF.

This clone was observed a single time. The gene calls are TRBV19 and TRBJ1-5; D unclear. The CDR3 covers 13 residues. The germline gives CDR1 LNHDA, CDR2 SQIVND (reference sequence). With 5 bases removed from V and 0 bases from J, the gap between germline ends came to 5 bases. Here the CDR3 reads CASSSGSNQPQHF. The CDR3 bases are TGTGCCAGTAGTTCCGGTAGCAATCAGCCCCAGCATTTT. The full variable domain, with the rest looked up from reference TRBV19 and TRBJ1-5, is DGGITQSPKYLFRKEGQNVTLSCEQNLNHDAMYWYRQDPGQGLRLIYYSQIVNDFQKGDIAEGYSVSREKKESFPLTVTSAQKNPTAFYLCASSSGSNQPQHFGDGTRLSIL.

The V gene is TRBV28, the J gene TRBJ1-1; no clear D gene. The CDR3 runs to 13 residues. Trimming took off 6 bases at V and 0 bases at J, with 8 bases between the two ends. Per the germline V gene, CDR1 is MDHEN and CDR2 is SYDVKM. The CDR3 sequence is CASRPAVNTEAFF. The DNA of the CDR3 is TGTGCCAGCAGACCCGCAGTGAACACTGAAGCTTTCTTT.